The clone carrying this T cell receptor beta chain was counted between two and nine times. Its specificity is unknown. The data stem from a study of response to subunit inactivated influenza vaccine. General observations from the study: The authors suggested that every seasonal influenza vaccination recruits few new T cells.

TCRdb processed the RT-PCR reads anew with MiXCR; each CDR3 protein has one entry. Among 200,000 to 250,000 distinct CDR3 sequences listed, 9% to 15% were seen once. The CDR3 length is 12 residues. With 7 bases removed from V and 5 bases from J, the gap between germline ends came to 14 bases. Germline-derived CDR1 and CDR2 are SQVTM and ANQGSEA. This clonotype originated in a man aged 45-65 years who received an inactivated influenza vaccine. This chain links TRBV29-1 with TRBJ1-1; possibly TRBD1 for D (5 bases). Sequenced here: non-naive T cells sorted from PBMCs, sampled 14 to 15 days before vaccination. The CDR3 DNA reads as TGCAGCGCCCGGACAATGGGAACTGAAGCTTTCTTT. Protein sequence: CSARTMGTEAFF.